A selection of T cell receptor beta chains follows, all from one sample in a study of cytomegalovirus exposure and HLA in healthy donors. Some clones are missing from TCRdb's copy, which holds only in-frame ones; the method was immunoSEQ multiplex PCR. The sample consists of a few hundred thousand clones, nearly 95% of them appearing once. Specimen: PBMCs. The receptors here all came from a girl under 10 years old in good health and CMV-seronegative. The CDR3 runs from the conserved cysteine through the conserved F or W. The D gene is left open where the match is weak. Where a row states a size, it is once, few, many or the class of an expanded clone; other rows omit it.

CDR3 length: 13
J gene: TRBJ2-7
D gene: NA
clone size: NA
V gene: TRBV5-4
CDR3 DNA: TGTGCCAGCAGCTTCCCCGGGTTATACGAGCAGTACTTC
CDR3 protein: CASSFPGLYEQYF

CDR3 length: 12
J gene: TRBJ1-1
D gene: TRBD1
clone size: NA
V gene: TRBV5-4
CDR3 DNA: TGCGCCACAGGGGGTATGAACACTGAAGCTTTCTTT
CDR3 protein: CATGGMNTEAFF

CDR3 length: 16
J gene: TRBJ1-1
D gene: NA
clone size: once
V gene: TRBV6-6
CDR3 DNA: TGTGCCAGCAGTTACTCGGGTTCAGGACTAAACACTGAAGCTTTCTTT
CDR3 protein: CASSYSGSGLNTEAFF

CDR3 length: 13
J gene: TRBJ2-1
D gene: TRBD2
clone size: NA
V gene: TRBV5-1
CDR3 DNA: TGCGCCAGCAGCTTGGTGGTAGCGGGATTGCCGTTCTTC
CDR3 protein: CASSLVVAGLPFF

CDR3 length: 15
J gene: TRBJ2-1
D gene: NA
clone size: NA
V gene: TRBV7-2
CDR3 DNA: TGTGCCAGCAGCTTAGGCGAAAGCTCCTACAATGAGCAGTTCTTC
CDR3 protein: CASSLGESSYNEQFF

CDR3 length: 16
J gene: TRBJ2-3
D gene: NA
clone size: few
V gene: TRBV9
CDR3 DNA: TGTGCCAGCAGCGTAGACGTGACTAGAGGCACAGATACGCAGTATTTT
CDR3 protein: CASSVDVTRGTDTQYF

CDR3 length: 13
J gene: TRBJ1-1
D gene: NA
clone size: NA
V gene: TRBV7-7
CDR3 DNA: TGTGCTAGCAGCTTAGACAGTAACACTGAAGCTTTCTTT
CDR3 protein: CASSLDSNTEAFF

CDR3 length: 13
J gene: TRBJ1-1
D gene: NA
clone size: few
V gene: TRBV5-4
CDR3 DNA: TGTGCCAGCAGCTTCAGGGGCGAAACTGAAGCTTTCTTT
CDR3 protein: CASSFRGETEAFF

CDR3 length: 15
J gene: TRBJ1-5
D gene: NA
clone size: once
V gene: TRBV6-5
CDR3 DNA: TGTGCCAGCAGTAAAGACAGCTATAGCAATCAGCCCCAGCATTTT
CDR3 protein: CASSKDSYSNQPQHF

CDR3 length: 15
J gene: TRBJ2-2
D gene: NA
clone size: NA
V gene: TRBV10-3
CDR3 DNA: TGTGCCATCAGTGAAAGGACAGCGAACACCGGGGAGCTGTTTTTT
CDR3 protein: CAISERTANTGELFF

CDR3 length: 14
J gene: TRBJ2-3
D gene: NA
clone size: NA
V gene: TRBV6-5
CDR3 DNA: TGTGCCAGCACTTTTACGAGGGGCACAGATACGCAGTATTTT
CDR3 protein: CASTFTRGTDTQYF

CDR3 length: 17
J gene: TRBJ2-1
D gene: TRBD2
clone size: NA
V gene: TRBV27
CDR3 DNA: TGTGCCAGCAGTCAGACTACGACTAGCGGGGGGGCTGGTGAGCAGTTCTTC
CDR3 protein: CASSQTTTSGGAGEQFF

CDR3 length: 14
J gene: TRBJ2-1
D gene: TRBD1
clone size: NA
V gene: TRBV25-1
CDR3 DNA: TGTGCCAGCCACCGCGGGACAGGGTACAATGAGCAGTTCTTC
CDR3 protein: CASHRGTGYNEQFF

CDR3 length: 16
J gene: TRBJ1-2
D gene: TRBD1
clone size: once
V gene: TRBV15
CDR3 DNA: TGTGCCACCAGCAGTCTAATTCCGGGACAGGAAATTGGCTACACCTTC
CDR3 protein: CATSSLIPGQEIGYTF

CDR3 length: 11
J gene: TRBJ2-3
D gene: NA
clone size: NA
V gene: TRBV20-1
CDR3 DNA: TGCAGTGCTAGACTCACAGATACGCAGTATTTT
CDR3 protein: CSARLTDTQYF

CDR3 length: 16
J gene: TRBJ2-3
D gene: NA
clone size: NA
V gene: TRBV5-1
CDR3 DNA: TGCGCCAGCAGCTTGTTGACAGTTAAGAGCACAGATACGCAGTATTTT
CDR3 protein: CASSLLTVKSTDTQYF

CDR3 length: 16
J gene: TRBJ2-2
D gene: TRBD1
clone size: NA
V gene: TRBV30
CDR3 DNA: TGTGCCTGGAGTTCAACCGGGACAGGGAACACCGGGGAGCTGTTTTTT
CDR3 protein: CAWSSTGTGNTGELFF

CDR3 length: 16
J gene: TRBJ2-7
D gene: TRBD1
clone size: NA
V gene: TRBV27
CDR3 DNA: TGTGCCAGCAGTTCGATTCTAACAGGGGCCATCGACGAGCAGTACTTC
CDR3 protein: CASSSILTGAIDEQYF

CDR3 length: 14
J gene: TRBJ2-7
D gene: TRBD1
clone size: NA
V gene: TRBV5-1
CDR3 DNA: TGCGCCAGCAGCTTGGGACAGGGAGTCTACGAGCAGTACTTC
CDR3 protein: CASSLGQGVYEQYF

CDR3 length: 15
J gene: TRBJ1-5
D gene: TRBD1
clone size: NA
V gene: TRBV25-1
CDR3 DNA: TGTGCCAGCAGTGAAAAGGGACAGGGTAGTCAGCCCCAGCATTTT
CDR3 protein: CASSEKGQGSQPQHF

CDR3 length: 14
J gene: TRBJ1-2
D gene: NA
clone size: NA
V gene: TRBV5-4
CDR3 DNA: TGTGCCAGCAGCTTCCCGGGACAAAACTATGGCTACACCTTC
CDR3 protein: CASSFPGQNYGYTF

CDR3 length: 16
J gene: TRBJ2-2
D gene: TRBD2
clone size: NA
V gene: TRBV6-5
CDR3 DNA: TGTGCCAGCAGTTACTCCCTAGCGGTGAACACCGGGGAGCTGTTTTTT
CDR3 protein: CASSYSLAVNTGELFF

CDR3 length: 15
J gene: TRBJ1-1
D gene: NA
clone size: NA
V gene: TRBV5-1
CDR3 DNA: TGCGCCAGCAGCTTGGACCGGAGTTTGAACACTGAAGCTTTCTTT
CDR3 protein: CASSLDRSLNTEAFF

CDR3 length: 14
J gene: TRBJ1-1
D gene: NA
clone size: NA
V gene: TRBV27
CDR3 DNA: TGTGCCAGCAGTTTACTGCAGGGAGGGACTGAAGCTTTCTTT
CDR3 protein: CASSLLQGGTEAFF

CDR3 length: 15
J gene: TRBJ2-1
D gene: NA
clone size: NA
V gene: TRBV6-5
CDR3 DNA: TGTGCCAGCAGTTACTCGGCTACCGGGAGCAAAGAAAGGTTCTTC
CDR3 protein: CASSYSATGSKERFF

CDR3 length: 20
J gene: TRBJ2-1
D gene: TRBD2
clone size: NA
V gene: TRBV4-2
CDR3 DNA: TGTGCCAGCAGCCAAGATCTTACCTGGCTAGCGGGAGGCACATTGGGTGAGCAGTTCTTC
CDR3 protein: CASSQDLTWLAGGTLGEQFF

CDR3 length: 13
J gene: TRBJ1-2
D gene: TRBD1
clone size: NA
V gene: TRBV5-5
CDR3 DNA: TGTGCCAGCAGCAGGGGACAGGGTGAAGGCTACACCTTC
CDR3 protein: CASSRGQGEGYTF

CDR3 length: 13
J gene: TRBJ2-3
D gene: NA
clone size: NA
V gene: TRBV9
CDR3 DNA: TGTGCCAGCAGCCCTGGAGTGGCAGATACGCAGTATTTT
CDR3 protein: CASSPGVADTQYF

CDR3 length: 19
J gene: TRBJ2-1
D gene: TRBD2
clone size: NA
V gene: TRBV7-8
CDR3 DNA: TGTGCCAGCAGCTTAGCGCACCCCGCGGGAGTATGGTCCTACAATGAGCAGTTCTTC
CDR3 protein: CASSLAHPAGVWSYNEQFF

CDR3 length: 17
J gene: TRBJ1-2
D gene: TRBD1
clone size: NA
V gene: TRBV11-2
CDR3 DNA: TGTGCCAGCAGCTTATGGACAGGGGGCGATGAGAGCTATGGCTACACCTTC
CDR3 protein: CASSLWTGGDESYGYTF

CDR3 length: 14
J gene: TRBJ2-2
D gene: NA
clone size: few
V gene: TRBV7-6
CDR3 DNA: TGTGCCAGCAGCCCACGACAGGACACCGGGGAGCTGTTTTTT
CDR3 protein: CASSPRQDTGELFF

CDR3 length: 16
J gene: TRBJ2-3
D gene: TRBD1
clone size: NA
V gene: TRBV9
CDR3 DNA: TGTGCCAGCAGCACAGGACAGGGGGCTTTTACAGATACGCAGTATTTT
CDR3 protein: CASSTGQGAFTDTQYF

CDR3 length: 15
J gene: TRBJ2-7
D gene: TRBD1
clone size: NA
V gene: TRBV2
CDR3 DNA: TGTGCCAGCAGCGACGAAGGACAGGGGAGTTACGAGCAGTACTTC
CDR3 protein: CASSDEGQGSYEQYF

CDR3 length: 13
J gene: TRBJ2-7
D gene: NA
clone size: NA
V gene: TRBV19
CDR3 DNA: TGTGCCAGTAGAACCCAGGGCTCCTACGAGCAGTACTTC
CDR3 protein: CASRTQGSYEQYF

CDR3 length: 17
J gene: TRBJ2-3
D gene: TRBD2
clone size: NA
V gene: TRBV7-3
CDR3 DNA: TGTGCCAGCAGCTTAATCTCCCAGCGGGGGGGTACGGATACGCAGTATTTT
CDR3 protein: CASSLISQRGGTDTQYF